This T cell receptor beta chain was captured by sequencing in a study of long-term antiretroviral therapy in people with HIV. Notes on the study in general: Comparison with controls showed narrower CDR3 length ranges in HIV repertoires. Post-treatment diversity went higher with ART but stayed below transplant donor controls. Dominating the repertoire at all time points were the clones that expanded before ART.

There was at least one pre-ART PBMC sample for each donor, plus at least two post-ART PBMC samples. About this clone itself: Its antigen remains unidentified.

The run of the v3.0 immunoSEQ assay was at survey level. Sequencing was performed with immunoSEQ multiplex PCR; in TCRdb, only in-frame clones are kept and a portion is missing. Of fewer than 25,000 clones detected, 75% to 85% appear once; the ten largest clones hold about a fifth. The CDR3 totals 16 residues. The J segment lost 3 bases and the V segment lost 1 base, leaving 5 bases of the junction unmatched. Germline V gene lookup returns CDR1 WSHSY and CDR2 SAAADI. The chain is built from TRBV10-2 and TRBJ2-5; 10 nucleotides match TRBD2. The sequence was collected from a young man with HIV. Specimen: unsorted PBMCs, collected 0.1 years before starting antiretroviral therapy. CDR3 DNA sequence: TGCGCCAGCAGTGAGTTAGGGCTAGCGGGGGAAGAGACCCAGTACTTC. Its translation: CASSELGLAGEETQYF.